Presented here are 10 T cell receptor beta chains from one specimen sequenced in a study of T cell repertoires in cytomegalovirus infection. TCRdb ran MiXCR on the reads and lists one entry per CDR3 protein. The sample contains 150,000 to 200,000 distinct CDR3 sequences, approximately 19% of which appear only once. The sequenced sample was PBMCs. The receptors stem from a human donor in good health (CMV status not recorded). Some clones in this sample may be carry-over from other donors' samples.

The table lists this clonotype with a few counts. This rearrangement joins TRBV5-1 to TRBJ2-7, with D tentatively TRBD1 (5 bases). CDR1 and CDR2 from the germline V gene are SGHRS and YFSETQ. Trimming left V 2 bases short and J 0 bases short, with 12 bases between. The CDR3 contains 15 residues. The DNA for the CDR3 is TGCGCCAGCAGCTTTATAACAGGTGTCTCCTACGAGCAGTACTTC. Translation: CASSFITGVSYEQYF.

The rearrangement links TRBV12-3 or TRBV12-4 to TRBJ2-3; TRBD2 matches at 12 bases. CDR3 length equals 15 residues. Trimming removed 6 bases from V and 6 bases from J; junction bases left unmatched: 7. Here the CDR3 reads CASRLAGGLVDTQYF. The CDR3 DNA sequence: TGTGCCAGCAGGCTAGCGGGGGGGCTTGTGGATACGCAGTATTTT.

This clonotype was observed a few times. V is TRBV6-2 or TRBV6-3 and J is TRBJ2-5, with 7 bases aligning to TRBD2. With 2 bases clipped from V and 2 bases from J, the junction kept 5 bases outside the gene matches. This CDR3 contains 15 residues. CDR1 MNHEY and CDR2 SVGEGT come from the germline V gene. This CDR3 reads CASSYLSSGQETQYF. The CDR3 DNA follows: TGTGCCAGCAGTTACCTGTCTAGCGGACAAGAGACCCAGTACTTC.

This clonotype was found a few times. V gene TRBV7-2 combines with J gene TRBJ2-3, with TRBD2 matching 7 bases. Germline CDR1 SGHTA, CDR2 FQGNSA. Trimming took 2 bases from V and 1 from J; bases not matched to a gene: 3. The CDR3 is made up of 15 amino acids. CDR3 nucleotide sequence: TGTGCCAGCAGCTTAAGCGGGGCTTGCACAGATACGCAGTATTTT. Its protein product is CASSLSGACTDTQYF.

The genes are TRBV5-1 and TRBJ2-3; D not certain. The CDR3 has 16 residues. From germline, CDR1 is SGHRS and CDR2 YFSETQ. V lost 0 bases, J lost 0 bases, and 11 bases lay in between. The CDR3 loop reads CASSLEGVTSTDTQYF. The DNA of the CDR3 is TGCGCCAGCAGCTTGGAGGGCGTAACTAGCACAGATACGCAGTATTTT.

In DNA, the CDR3 is TGTGCCAGCAGTTCCCCGGGACTAGCGGGCCATACGCAGTATTTT. Its translation: CASSSPGLAGHTQYF. This chain joins TRBV7-3 and TRBJ2-3, with 12 nucleotides matching TRBD2. V was pared by 6 bases and J by 7 bases, with 8 bases of the junction left unmatched. Germline V gene data show CDR1 as SGHTA and CDR2 as FQGTGA. The CDR3 extends over 15 amino acids.

This clonotype showed up just a few times. The chain links TRBV2 to TRBJ1-2, with no clear D. Trimming cost V 3 bases and J 5 bases, with 10 bases left between them. The CDR3 has 13 amino acids. Germline V gene lookup returns CDR1 SNHLY and CDR2 FYNNEI. CDR3 loop: CASSDDPGYGYTF. The CDR3 bases are TGTGCCAGCAGTGACGACCCGGGGTATGGCTACACCTTC.

This clonotype was detected many times. The chain has TRBV7-9 and TRBJ2-4; D is ambiguous. Germline V lookup: CDR1 SEHNR, CDR2 FQNEAQ (reference sequence). The CDR3 is 17 residues long. Between the trimmed V and J ends, which lost 4 bases and 0 bases, there was a span of 16 bases. CDR3 coding DNA: TGTGCCAGCAGCTCCTGGGATCTAAGTCCAGCCAAAAACATTCAGTACTTC. This encodes CASSSWDLSPAKNIQYF. Supplemented by reference TRBV7-9 and TRBJ2-4, the full variable domain reads DTGVSQNPRHKITKRGQNVTFRCDPISEHNRLYWYRQTLGQGPEFLTYFQNEAQLEKSRLLSDRFSAERPKGSFSTLEIQRTEQGDSAMYLCASSSWDLSPAKNIQYFGAGTRLSVL.

At least ten counts were recorded for this clonotype. The J gene is TRBJ2-1, the V gene TRBV7-3, with TRBD1 matching over 9 bases. J gave up 5 bases and V 4 bases, and 6 bases lay outside the gene matches. The CDR3 spans 15 residues. Looked up from germline, CDR1 is SGHTA and CDR2 is FQGTGA. The CDR3 sequence is CASSSGQGGHNEQFF. CDR3 DNA sequence: TGTGCCAGCAGCTCGGGACAGGGAGGGCACAATGAGCAGTTCTTC.

The chain has TRBV7-4 and TRBJ2-1; 9 bases are a match to TRBD1. With 5 bases clipped from V and 9 bases from J, the junction kept 11 bases outside the gene matches. Germline CDR1 reads SGHVT; CDR2 reads SQSDAQ. The CDR3 totals 15 residues. The CDR3 spells CASSPGDRATREQFF. The DNA for the CDR3 is TGTGCCAGCAGCCCGGGGGACAGGGCTACCCGTGAGCAGTTCTTC.